What follows are 15 T cell receptor beta chains derived from one specimen sequenced in a study of blood T cell repertoires in COVID-19. Clones were read by immunoSEQ multiplex PCR, and TCRdb kept only the in-frame ones, dropping some. This table has roughly 86,000 clones, 91% appearing once. Input material: peripheral blood. The receptors shown here come from a woman aged 45-59 years in a cohort sampled during active COVID-19.

The gene calls are TRBV4-2 and TRBJ1-1, with D unclear. V dropped 6 bases and J dropped 6 bases, with 17 bases sitting between them. This CDR3 spans 14 amino acids. CDR1 LGHNA and CDR2 YNFKEQ come from the germline V gene. Here the CDR3 DNA reads TGTGCCAGCAGTCTTATTGCCTCAAGCGCTGAAGCTTTCTTT. It specifies CASSLIASSAEAFF.

This chain joins TRBV19 and TRBJ1-6, with a tentative D call TRBD1 (5 bases). Germline CDR1 is LNHDA and CDR2 is SQIVND (reference sequence). Trimming cost V 3 bases and J 10 bases, with 13 bases left between them. The CDR3 totals 14 residues. CDR3 residues: CASSIIGRESPLHF. The CDR3 region has the DNA TGTGCCAGTAGTATCATCGGCAGGGAATCACCCCTCCACTTT.

The genes are TRBV14 and TRBJ2-5, with 7 bases that match TRBD1. Trimming cost V 6 bases and J 5 bases; bases outside gene matches: 12. This CDR3 has 15 amino acids. From germline, CDR1 is SGHDN and CDR2 FVKESK. The CDR3 region has the DNA TGTGCCAGCAGTTTCAACAGGGGAGAGAGGGAGACCCAGTACTTC. It encodes CASSFNRGERETQYF.

This chain joins TRBV5-1 and TRBJ2-1; 9 bases are a match to TRBD2. CDR1 SGHRS and CDR2 YFSETQ come from the germline V gene. Trimming took 1 base from V and 5 from J; bases not matched to a gene: 4. The CDR3 runs 15 residues. The CDR3 protein is CASSLNLAGHNEQFF. CDR3 DNA: TGCGCCAGCAGCTTGAACCTAGCGGGGCACAATGAGCAGTTCTTC.

The J gene is TRBJ1-2, the V gene TRBV7-2; unclear D gene. Germline V gives CDR1 SGHTA, CDR2 FQGNSA. This CDR3 is 15 amino acids long. Trimming left V 2 bases short and J 4 bases short, with 14 bases between. This CDR3 reads CASSLSRSEVYGYTF. DNA of the CDR3: TGTGCCAGCAGCTTAAGTAGGTCCGAGGTCTATGGCTACACCTTC. The variable domain in full, with the rest retrieved from reference TRBV7-2 and TRBJ1-2, is GAGVSQSPSNKVTEKGKDVELRCDPISGHTALYWYRQSLGQGLEFLIYFQGNSAPDKSGLPSDRFSAERTGGSVSTLTIQRTQQEDSAVYLCASSLSRSEVYGYTFGSGTRLTVV.

The rearrangement joins TRBV9 to TRBJ1-2; TRBD1 aligns across 10 bases. The CDR3 runs 15 residues. With 4 bases clipped from V and 2 bases from J, the junction kept 5 bases outside the gene matches. CDR1 and CDR2 from the germline V gene are SGDLS and YYNGEE. The CDR3 protein is CASSPDRGRNYGYTF. CDR3 nucleotides: TGTGCCAGCAGCCCCGACAGGGGGCGGAACTATGGCTACACCTTC.

V gene TRBV18 combines with J gene TRBJ2-1, with D unresolved. Germline CDR1 reads KGHSH; CDR2 reads LQKENI. The V end was cut by 3 bases, the J end by 8 bases, with 26 bases between. The CDR3 spans 18 residues. CDR3 coding DNA: TGTGCCAGCTCACCCCTTGGCGCTAGAGGCCTTCGGTTGGATGAGCAGTTCTTC. Translated: CASSPLGARGLRLDEQFF.

The chain employs TRBV6-6 and TRBJ2-1; TRBD2 matches 14 bases. J gave up 9 bases and V 5 bases, and 12 bases lay outside the gene matches. The V gene's germline CDR1 is MNHNY and CDR2 SVGAGI (reference sequence). This CDR3 has 17 residues. CDR3 in amino acids: CASSPTPGTSGSSEQFF. Written as DNA, the CDR3 is TGTGCCAGCAGTCCTACTCCCGGGACTAGCGGGAGTAGTGAGCAGTTCTTC.

V usage is TRBV12-3 or TRBV12-4 and J usage is TRBJ1-2; no definite D call. V lost 6 bases, J lost 7 bases, and 15 bases lay in between. The CDR3 has 13 residues. This CDR3 reads CASSTGVPPGYTF. CDR3 in DNA: TGTGCCAGCAGCACCGGGGTCCCCCCTGGCTACACCTTC.

The chain uses TRBV3-1 (or the pseudogene TRBV3-2) and TRBJ1-2; 7 bases fit TRBD1. The CDR3 extends over 15 amino acids. Germline lookup yields CDR1 LGHDT and CDR2 YNNKEL (reference sequence). V lost 1 base, J lost 3 bases, and 5 bases stayed unmatched. This chain's CDR3 is CASSQGGQSYYGYTF. The DNA of the CDR3 is TGTGCCAGCAGCCAAGGGGGACAGAGCTACTATGGCTACACCTTC.

This rearrangement joins TRBV19 to TRBJ1-2, with 9 positions matching TRBD1. The trim removed 5 bases at V and 3 bases at J, leaving 10 bases unmatched. The CDR3 extends over 16 amino acids. Germline CDR1 and CDR2: LNHDA and SQIVND (reference sequence). CDR3 sequence (DNA): TGTGCCAGTAGTCTCCGTCCCACAGGGGGCGACTATGGCTACACCTTC. It yields the protein CASSLRPTGGDYGYTF.

The chain recombines TRBV11-2 with TRBJ1-3, with D hard to call. V lost 5 bases, J lost 1 base, and 9 bases lay in between. The V gene's germline CDR1 is SGHAT and CDR2 FQNNGV. The CDR3 length is 14 residues. CDR3 in DNA: TGTGCCAGCAGCCGGAAGCGGTCTGGAAACACCATATATTTT. Translating gives CASSRKRSGNTIYF.

The genes are TRBV7-3 and TRBJ1-1; D is undetermined. The V and J ends lost 0 bases and 6 bases respectively, with 20 bases between them. CDR1 and CDR2 from the germline V gene are SGHTA and FQGTGA. The CDR3 length is 17 residues. CDR3 nucleotide sequence: TGTGCCAGCAGCTTAACCGGCTCGGGGAATGGGCGCCCTGAAGCTTTCTTT. Translation gives CASSLTGSGNGRPEAFF.

The genes are TRBV18 and TRBJ2-4; no clear D gene. This CDR3 is 16 amino acids long. The V and J ends lost 6 bases and 0 bases respectively, with 15 bases between them. Germline V gene sequence: CDR1 KGHSH, CDR2 LQKENI. CDR3 residues: CASSVAGRLAKNIQYF. CDR3 nucleotides: TGTGCCAGCTCCGTGGCAGGTCGGCTAGCCAAAAACATTCAGTACTTC.

The gene calls are TRBV28 and TRBJ2-1, with 7 bases fitting TRBD1. The V gene end was trimmed by 2 bases and the J gene end by 9 bases; junction bases not matched to a gene: 7. The CDR3 runs 14 residues. Germline V gene lookup returns CDR1 MDHEN and CDR2 SYDVKM. The CDR3 DNA follows: TGTGCCAGCAGTTTAATAGGGGGCCGGGCTGAGCAGTTCTTC. The encoded protein is CASSLIGGRAEQFF.